Listed here are 16 T cell receptor beta chains from one sample, sequenced in a study of shared clonotypes between healthy human individuals. Some clones are missing from TCRdb's copy, which holds only in-frame ones; the method was immunoSEQ multiplex PCR. The sample consists of about 680,000 clones, under 95% of them appearing once. Naive CD8 cells lacked CD45RO and underwent positive selection for CCR7, leaving out terminally differentiated effector memory CD45RA+ cells. Sequenced input: naive CD8+ T cells sorted from blood. These receptors came from a man aged 25 to 45 in good health.

The rearrangement links TRBV7-9 to TRBJ2-3, with D possibly matching TRBD2 (6 bases). V was trimmed by 1 base and J by 1 base, leaving 12 bases between them. CDR3 length equals 16 residues. CDR1 and CDR2 (germline): SEHNR, FQNEAQ (reference sequence). The CDR3 is CASSLDGSYRTDTQYF. DNA for the CDR3: TGTGCCAGCAGCTTAGACGGGAGTTATCGCACAGATACGCAGTATTTT.

The genes are TRBV19 and TRBJ1-1; weak D call: TRBD1 (6 bases). Germline CDR1 LNHDA, CDR2 SQIVND (reference sequence). The CDR3 sequence is 14 residues long. V was shortened by 9 bases and J by 1 base, with 15 bases between the two germline ends. The CDR3 reads CASKAPQGNTEAFF. As DNA, the CDR3 is TGTGCCAGCAAAGCTCCACAGGGGAACACTGAAGCTTTCTTT. Filled out from reference TRBV19 and TRBJ1-1, the complete variable domain reads DGGITQSPKYLFRKEGQNVTLSCEQNLNHDAMYWYRQDPGQGLRLIYYSQIVNDFQKGDIAEGYSVSREKKESFPLTVTSAQKNPTAFYLCASKAPQGNTEAFFGQGTRLTVV.

This clone was seen once. The identical CDR3 is also encoded by other nucleotide sequences in the sample. The chain carries TRBV5-1 and TRBJ2-7, with 8 bases matching TRBD1. CDR3 length: 14 residues. CDR1 SGHRS and CDR2 YFSETQ come from the germline V gene. V was clipped by 4 bases and J by 5 bases; unmatched bases: 8. CDR3 sequence reads: CASSLRQGRDEQYF. Written as DNA, the CDR3 is TGCGCCAGCAGCCTAAGACAGGGGCGGGACGAGCAGTACTTC.

As concerns this clone: At the DNA level, this CDR3 is encoded by other sequences in the same sample as well. The rearrangement joins TRBV5-1 to TRBJ1-1; 7 positions agree with TRBD1. CDR3 length: 12 residues. Germline assignment: CDR1 SGHRS and CDR2 YFSETQ. With V trimmed by 0 bases and J by 11 bases, 4 bases remained unmatched. The CDR3 sequence: CASSLVGTEAFF. Written as DNA, the CDR3 is TGCGCCAGCAGCTTGGTGGGGACAGAGGCTTTCTTT.

The genes are TRBV7-9 and TRBJ2-1; weak D call: TRBD2 (6 bases). Germline-derived CDR1 and CDR2 are SEHNR and FQNEAQ (reference sequence). Trimming shortened V by 2 bases and J by 8 bases, and 13 bases separated the two germline ends. The CDR3 totals 14 residues. The CDR3 DNA is TGTGCCAGCAGCTTAATCGGAGGGGTGGATGAGCAGTTCTTC. Translating it yields CASSLIGGVDEQFF.

The CDR3 sequence: CASSPQWSQETQYF. As DNA, the CDR3 is TGTGCCAGCAGCCCGCAGTGGTCCCAAGAGACCCAGTACTTC. The rearrangement links TRBV5-6 to TRBJ2-5; D is unresolved. The CDR3 has 14 residues. Trimming took 4 bases from V and 1 from J, leaving 11 bases between them. Germline values: CDR1 SGHDT, CDR2 YYEEEE.

The chain has TRBV27 and TRBJ1-6, with unresolved D. The germline V and J ends were trimmed by 5 bases and 2 bases, with 7 bases remaining between them. The CDR3 runs to 14 residues. Per germline, CDR1 MNHEY and CDR2 SMNVEV (reference sequence). The CDR3 nucleotides read TGTGCCAGCAGTCAAGGGACCTATAATTCACCCCTCCACTTT. It specifies CASSQGTYNSPLHF.

V usage is TRBV28 and J usage is TRBJ2-1, with 8 bases matching TRBD2. CDR1 MDHEN and CDR2 SYDVKM come from the germline V gene. This CDR3 has 13 residues. The trim removed 8 bases at V and 9 bases at J, leaving 9 bases unmatched. The CDR3, as DNA: TGTGCCAGCGAGGGAGCGGGAGTTTTTGAGCAGTTCTTC. Translating it yields CASEGAGVFEQFF. The complete variable domain, with remaining parts taken from reference TRBV28 and TRBJ2-1, reads DVKVTQSSRYLVKRTGEKVFLECVQDMDHENMFWYRQDPGLGLRLIYFSYDVKMKEKGDIPEGYSVSREKKERFSLILESASTNQTSMYLCASEGAGVFEQFFGPGTRLTVL.

J is TRBJ2-1 and V is TRBV15; no firm D call. The germline CDR1 and CDR2 sequences are LNHNV and YYDKDF (reference sequence). Trimming left V 3 bases short and J 0 bases short, with 15 bases between. This CDR3 region has 17 residues. This CDR3 reads CATSSLDGPSSYNEQFF. The CDR3 nucleotides read TGTGCCACCAGCAGTCTTGACGGCCCAAGCTCCTACAATGAGCAGTTCTTC. Full variable domain (remainder filled in from reference TRBV15 and TRBJ2-1): DAMVIQNPRYQVTQFGKPVTLSCSQTLNHNVMYWYQQKSSQAPKLLFHYYDKDFNNEADTPDNFQSRRPNTSFCFLDIRSPGLGDTAMYLCATSSLDGPSSYNEQFFGPGTRLTVL.

The chain carries TRBV29-1 and TRBJ2-1; 10 bases fit TRBD2. The CDR3 sequence is 13 residues long. Germline CDR1 and CDR2: SQVTM and ANQGSEA. Trimming cost V 4 bases and J 7 bases; bases outside gene matches: 4. Written as DNA, the CDR3 is TGCAGCGTTGCTAGCGGGAGTAAAAATGAGCAGTTCTTC. It encodes CSVASGSKNEQFF.

The chain recombines TRBV9 with TRBJ2-2, with TRBD1 identical over 8 bases. The J segment lost 5 bases and the V segment lost 0 bases, leaving 0 bases of the junction unmatched. There are 14 residues in the CDR3. CDR1 is SGDLS and CDR2 is YYNGEE in the germline V gene. This chain's CDR3 is CASSVGDRTGELFF. The CDR3 region has the DNA TGTGCCAGCAGCGTAGGGGACAGGACCGGGGAGCTGTTTTTT.

The genes are TRBV11-2 and TRBJ1-1; D gene ambiguous. This CDR3 has 12 residues. Germline V gene lookup returns CDR1 SGHAT and CDR2 FQNNGV. V lost 6 bases and J lost 4, with 9 bases in between. The CDR3 reads CASRVGFTEAFF. In nucleotides, the CDR3 is TGTGCCAGCAGGGTGGGGTTCACTGAAGCTTTCTTT.

The chain links TRBV7-2 to TRBJ2-1; D is uncertain. The CDR3 covers 17 residues. From germline, CDR1 is SGHTA and CDR2 FQGNSA. V lost 2 bases to trimming and J lost 0 bases, with 14 bases between them. Here the CDR3 DNA reads TGTGCCAGCAGCTTACTCCTAACTCCGAGCTCCTACAATGAGCAGTTCTTC. Encoded protein: CASSLLLTPSSYNEQFF.

V usage is TRBV4-1 and J usage is TRBJ2-1; D not resolved. The CDR3 sequence is 13 residues long. Trimming stripped 5 bases from V and 5 bases from J, with 10 bases between. Germline lookup yields CDR1 MGHRA and CDR2 YSYEKL. The CDR3 protein is CASSSRRDNEQFF. The DNA of the CDR3 is TGCGCCAGCAGCAGCAGAAGGGACAATGAGCAGTTCTTC.

The chain is built from TRBV9 and TRBJ2-1; 7 bases are a match to TRBD2. The CDR3 length is 16 residues. The V segment lost 4 bases and the J segment 0 bases; nucleotides outside the gene matches: 7. Germline CDR1 SGDLS, CDR2 YYNGEE. The CDR3 DNA follows: TGTGCCAGCAGCCCCAGAGGCGGGAGCTCCTACAATGAGCAGTTCTTC. Translating it yields CASSPRGGSSYNEQFF.

This clone was found many times. The CDR3 here is CASETGTSGTDTQYF. In DNA form, the CDR3 reads TGTGCCAGCGAGACCGGGACTAGCGGTACAGATACGCAGTATTTT. J is TRBJ2-3 and V is TRBV6-1, with TRBD2 identical over 11 bases. The CDR3 runs to 15 residues. Germline V lookup: CDR1 MNHNS, CDR2 SASEGT. V was clipped by 8 bases and J by 3 bases; unmatched bases: 7.